A single sample gave rise to the 5 T cell receptor beta chains below, sequenced in a study of blood T cell dynamics during melanoma immunotherapy. Time point reported: week 3, after first cycle of checkpoint inhibitor. Sequencing was performed with immunoSEQ multiplex PCR; in TCRdb, only in-frame clones are kept and a portion is missing. This table holds under 15,000 clones, about 90% found once. The sample in question was effector memory CD8+ T cells from blood, obtained from a patient treated with checkpoint blockade. The receptors shown here come from a human donor with melanoma.

The J gene is TRBJ2-7, the V gene TRBV5-1; 13 bases are a match to TRBD2. The V segment lost 2 bases and the J segment 2 bases; nucleotides outside the gene matches: 1. Germline V gene data show CDR1 as SGHRS and CDR2 as YFSETQ. The CDR3 consists of 15 residues. CDR3 coding DNA: TGCGCCAGCAGCTTCGGGACTAGCGGGACCTACGAGCAGTACTTC. It specifies CASSFGTSGTYEQYF. The full variable domain, in which reference TRBV5-1 and TRBJ2-7 provide the parts outside the CDR3, is KAGVTQTPRYLIKTRGQQVTLSCSPISGHRSVSWYQQTPGQGLQFLFEYFSETQRNKGNFPGRFSGRQFSNSRSEMNVSTLELGDSALYLCASSFGTSGTYEQYFGPGTRLTVT.

This clone was observed once. The rearrangement joins TRBV4-3 to TRBJ2-7, with D uncertain. This CDR3 has 18 amino acids. Germline loops: CDR1 LGHNA, CDR2 YSLEER. V was trimmed by 0 bases and J by 3 bases, leaving 21 bases between them. The CDR3 loop is CASSQDVVAGPTFYEQYF. DNA for the CDR3: TGCGCCAGCAGCCAAGATGTTGTGGCAGGTCCTACATTCTACGAGCAGTACTTC.

This sequence joins TRBV7-9 and TRBJ2-1; maybe TRBD2 (6 bases). This CDR3 is built from 12 residues. The germline gives CDR1 SEHNR, CDR2 FQNEAQ (reference sequence). The V and J ends lost 4 bases and 7 bases respectively, with 8 bases between them. The CDR3 spells CASSYRGNEQFF. The CDR3 DNA is TGTGCCAGCAGCTACCGGGGGAATGAGCAGTTCTTC.

This clone occurred a few times. This CDR3 is CASSLSGQGAVYGYTF. The CDR3 DNA follows: TGTGCCAGCAGTTTATCAGGACAGGGGGCTGTCTATGGCTACACCTTC. The genes are TRBV27 and TRBJ1-2, with TRBD1 matching over 11 bases. V was clipped by 0 bases and J by 4 bases; unmatched bases: 4. There are 16 residues in the CDR3. Germline CDR1 and CDR2: MNHEY and SMNVEV (reference sequence).

The gene calls are TRBV6-1 and TRBJ2-1; 7 bases are a match to TRBD1. Germline trimming cut 7 bases from V and 2 bases from J; bases unmatched to any gene: 8. Per the germline V gene, CDR1 is MNHNS and CDR2 is SASEGT. The CDR3 is 15 amino acids. Here the CDR3 reads CASTLGTVTYNEQFF. The CDR3 nucleotides read TGTGCCAGCACCCTAGGGACAGTTACCTACAATGAGCAGTTCTTC.